This T cell receptor (beta chain) was retrieved from a study of blood T cell repertoires in COVID-19. The wider study: The origin of the acute and convalescent COVID-19 samples was the United States, Italy and Spain. The analysed material was cDNA or gDNA that came from T cells, B-cell-depleted T cells, or PBMCs.

Under the authors' procedure: Amplification with reference gene primers provided the estimates of nucleated cell counts. Profiling relied on immunoSEQ multiplex PCR, and the TCRdb table lists in-frame clones only, not all of them. The V and J calls and clone size come from that table; D and trimming were worked out from the DNA. In the table there are 80,000 or so clones, about nine tenths of which are singletons. The length of the CDR3 is 13 residues. The V gene lost 5 bases and the J gene lost 9 bases, with 11 bases spanning the gap. V gene TRBV12-3 or TRBV12-4 combines with J gene TRBJ1-6; D unclear. This receptor was identified in a man between 45 and 60 years old with acute or convalescent COVID-19. The specimen sequenced was peripheral blood. The CDR3 DNA reads TGTGCCAGCAGTCCGGCGGAGATTTCACCCCTCCACTTT. Residues: CASSPAEISPLHF.